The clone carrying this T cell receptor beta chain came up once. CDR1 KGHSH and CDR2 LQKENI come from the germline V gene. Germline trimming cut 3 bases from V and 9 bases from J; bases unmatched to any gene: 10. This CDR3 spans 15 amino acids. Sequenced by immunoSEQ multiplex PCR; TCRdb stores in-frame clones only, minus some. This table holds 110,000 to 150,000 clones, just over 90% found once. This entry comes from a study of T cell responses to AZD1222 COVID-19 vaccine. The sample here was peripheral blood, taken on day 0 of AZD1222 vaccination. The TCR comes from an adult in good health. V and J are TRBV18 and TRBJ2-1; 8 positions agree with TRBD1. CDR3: CASSPPRTGSVEQFF. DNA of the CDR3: TGTGCCAGCTCACCTCCCCGGACAGGGAGTGTTGAGCAGTTCTTC.